The sequence of this T cell receptor (beta chain) was determined in a study of shared clonotypes between healthy human individuals. On the study more broadly: Used for every donor were three CD4 naive, three CD4 memory, two CD8 naive and one CD8 memory plate. Overall study findings and caveats: Rarefaction gave evidence that sorted-subset sequencing remained incomplete despite large depth. Sharing across four donors was seen in 4.5% to 5.5% of naive CD4 clonotypes. Non-shared clonotypes had lower generation probabilities than those shared by all four donors.

Trimming shortened V by 7 bases and J by 1 base, and 9 bases separated the two germline ends. The CDR3 has 13 amino acids. The germline gives CDR1 MNHNS, CDR2 SASEGT. This table comes from immunoSEQ multiplex PCR, and its TCRdb copy is limited to in-frame clones, with some not included. The sample comprises about 1 million clones, under 80% of which are singletons, and approximately 1.5% rests with the top ten. This clone has only a few counts. Its target is not known. The sequenced material came from memory CD4+ T cells sorted from blood. Subset described: CD45RA-negative fraction. This receptor was identified in a man between 18 and 35 years old in good health. V usage is TRBV6-1 and J usage is TRBJ2-3, with D hard to call. CDR3 sequence: CASTPVGTDTQYF. As DNA, the CDR3 is TGTGCCAGCACCCCGGTCGGCACAGATACGCAGTATTTT.